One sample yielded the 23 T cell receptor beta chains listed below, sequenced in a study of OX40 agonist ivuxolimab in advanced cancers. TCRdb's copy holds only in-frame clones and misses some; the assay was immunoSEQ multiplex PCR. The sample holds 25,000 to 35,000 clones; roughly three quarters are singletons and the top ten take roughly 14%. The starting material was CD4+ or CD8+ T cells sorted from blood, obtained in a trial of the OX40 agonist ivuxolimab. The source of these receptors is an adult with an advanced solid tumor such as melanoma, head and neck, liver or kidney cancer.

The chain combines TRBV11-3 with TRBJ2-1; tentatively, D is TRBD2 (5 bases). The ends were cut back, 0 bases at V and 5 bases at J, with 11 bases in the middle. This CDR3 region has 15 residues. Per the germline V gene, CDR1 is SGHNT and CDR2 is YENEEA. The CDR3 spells CASSLESRTDNEQFF. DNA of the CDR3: TGTGCCAGCAGCTTAGAGTCGAGGACTGACAATGAGCAGTTCTTC.

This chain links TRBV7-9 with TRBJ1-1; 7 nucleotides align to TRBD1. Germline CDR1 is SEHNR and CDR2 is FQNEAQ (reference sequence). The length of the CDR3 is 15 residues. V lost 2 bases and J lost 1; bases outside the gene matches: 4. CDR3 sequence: CASSLIQGQNTEAFF. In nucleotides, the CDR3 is TGTGCCAGCAGCTTAATACAGGGGCAGAACACTGAAGCTTTCTTT.

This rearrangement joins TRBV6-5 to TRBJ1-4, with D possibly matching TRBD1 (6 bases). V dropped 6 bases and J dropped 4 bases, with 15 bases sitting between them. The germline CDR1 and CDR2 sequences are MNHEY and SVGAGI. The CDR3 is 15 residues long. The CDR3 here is CASRTNRVLNEKLFF. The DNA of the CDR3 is TGTGCCAGCAGAACCAACAGGGTCCTTAATGAAAAACTGTTTTTT.

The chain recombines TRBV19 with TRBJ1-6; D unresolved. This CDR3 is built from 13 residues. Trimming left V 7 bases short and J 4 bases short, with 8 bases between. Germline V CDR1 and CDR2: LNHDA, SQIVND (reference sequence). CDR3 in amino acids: CASTERYNSPLHF. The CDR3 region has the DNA TGTGCCAGTACAGAAAGATATAATTCACCCCTCCACTTT.

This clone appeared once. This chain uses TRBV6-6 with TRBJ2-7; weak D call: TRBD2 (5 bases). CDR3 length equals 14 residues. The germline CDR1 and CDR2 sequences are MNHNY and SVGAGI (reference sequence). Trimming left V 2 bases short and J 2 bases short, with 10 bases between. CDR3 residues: CASSYGASPYEQYF. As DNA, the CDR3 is TGTGCCAGCAGTTACGGAGCTAGCCCCTACGAGCAGTACTTC.

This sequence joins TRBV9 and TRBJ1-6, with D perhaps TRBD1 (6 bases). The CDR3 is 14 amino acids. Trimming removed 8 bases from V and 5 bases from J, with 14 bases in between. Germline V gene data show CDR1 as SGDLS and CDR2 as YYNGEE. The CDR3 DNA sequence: TGTGCCAGTAACAGGGAATTTAATAATTCACCCCTCCACTTT. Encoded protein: CASNREFNNSPLHF.

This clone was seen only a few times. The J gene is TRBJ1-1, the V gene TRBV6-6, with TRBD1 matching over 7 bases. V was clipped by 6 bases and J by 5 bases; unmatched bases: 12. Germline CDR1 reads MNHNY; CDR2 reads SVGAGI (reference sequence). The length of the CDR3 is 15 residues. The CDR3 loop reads CASRPQGIVETEAFF. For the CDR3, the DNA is TGTGCCAGCAGACCACAGGGGATAGTAGAAACTGAAGCTTTCTTT.

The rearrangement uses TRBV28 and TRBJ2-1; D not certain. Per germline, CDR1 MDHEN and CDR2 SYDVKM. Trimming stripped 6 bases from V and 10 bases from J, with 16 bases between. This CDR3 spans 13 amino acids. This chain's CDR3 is CASSIWTAEEQFF. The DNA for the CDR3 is TGTGCCAGCAGCATTTGGACCGCGGAGGAGCAGTTCTTC.

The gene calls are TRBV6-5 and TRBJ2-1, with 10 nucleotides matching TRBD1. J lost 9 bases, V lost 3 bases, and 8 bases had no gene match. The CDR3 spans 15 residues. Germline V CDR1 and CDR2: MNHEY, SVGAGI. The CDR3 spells CASSYEGQGLGEQFF. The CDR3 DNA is TGTGCCAGCAGTTATGAGGGACAGGGGTTGGGTGAGCAGTTCTTC.

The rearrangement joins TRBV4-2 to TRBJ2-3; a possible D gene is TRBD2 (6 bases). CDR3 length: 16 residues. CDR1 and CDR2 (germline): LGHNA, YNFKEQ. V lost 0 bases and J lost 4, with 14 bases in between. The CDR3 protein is CASSQDSQGGPDTQYF. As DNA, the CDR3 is TGTGCCAGCAGCCAAGATTCTCAGGGAGGTCCAGATACGCAGTATTTT.

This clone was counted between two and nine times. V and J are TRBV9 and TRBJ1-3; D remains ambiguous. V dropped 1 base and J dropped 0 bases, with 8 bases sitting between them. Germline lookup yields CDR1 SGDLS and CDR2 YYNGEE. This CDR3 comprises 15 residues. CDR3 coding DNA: TGTGCCAGCAGCGTAACCCCAAACTCTGGAAACACCATATATTTT. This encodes CASSVTPNSGNTIYF.

The CDR3 is CASSLGGLATNEKLFF. The CDR3 region has the DNA TGTGCCAGCAGCCTGGGGGGGTTAGCAACTAATGAAAAACTGTTTTTT. V gene TRBV5-6 combines with J gene TRBJ1-4; tentatively, D is TRBD1 (5 bases). The germline V gene has CDR1 SGHDT and CDR2 YYEEEE. The CDR3 contains 16 residues. The V and J ends lost 4 bases and 0 bases respectively, with 13 bases between them.

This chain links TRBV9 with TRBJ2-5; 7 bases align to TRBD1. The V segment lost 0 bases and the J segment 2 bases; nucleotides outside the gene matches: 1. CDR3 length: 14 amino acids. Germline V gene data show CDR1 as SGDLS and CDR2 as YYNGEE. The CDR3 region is CASSVETGQETQYF. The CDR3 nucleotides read TGTGCCAGCAGCGTAGAGACAGGGCAAGAGACCCAGTACTTC.

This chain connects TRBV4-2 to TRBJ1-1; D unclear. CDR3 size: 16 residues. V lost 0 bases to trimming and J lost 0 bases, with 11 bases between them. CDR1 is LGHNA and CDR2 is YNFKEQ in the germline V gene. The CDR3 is CASSQDLNRLNTEAFF. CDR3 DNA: TGTGCCAGCAGCCAAGATCTTAACCGGTTGAACACTGAAGCTTTCTTT.

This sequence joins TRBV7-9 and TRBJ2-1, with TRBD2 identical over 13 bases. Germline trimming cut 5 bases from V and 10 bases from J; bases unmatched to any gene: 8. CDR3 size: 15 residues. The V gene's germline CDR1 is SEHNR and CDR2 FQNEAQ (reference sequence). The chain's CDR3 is CASSQGLAGFREQFF. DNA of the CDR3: TGTGCCAGCAGCCAGGGACTAGCGGGGTTCCGGGAGCAGTTCTTC.

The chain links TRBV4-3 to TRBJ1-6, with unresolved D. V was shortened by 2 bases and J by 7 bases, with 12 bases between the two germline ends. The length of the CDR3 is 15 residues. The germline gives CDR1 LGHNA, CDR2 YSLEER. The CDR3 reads CASSQSLMGNSPLHF. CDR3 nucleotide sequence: TGCGCCAGCAGCCAAAGTCTAATGGGGAATTCACCCCTCCACTTT.

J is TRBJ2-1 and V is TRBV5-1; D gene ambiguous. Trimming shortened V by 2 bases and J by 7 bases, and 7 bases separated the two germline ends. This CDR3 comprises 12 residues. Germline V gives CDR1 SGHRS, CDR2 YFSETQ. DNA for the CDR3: TGCGCCAGCAGCTTAAAGTGGAATGAGCAGTTCTTC. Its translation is CASSLKWNEQFF.

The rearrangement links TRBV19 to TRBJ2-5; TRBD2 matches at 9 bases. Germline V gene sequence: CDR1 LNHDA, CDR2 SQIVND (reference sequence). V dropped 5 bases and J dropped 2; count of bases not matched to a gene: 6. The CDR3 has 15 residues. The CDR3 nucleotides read TGTGCCAGTAGTCCGGGACTAGCCCTACAAGAGACCCAGTACTTC. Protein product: CASSPGLALQETQYF.

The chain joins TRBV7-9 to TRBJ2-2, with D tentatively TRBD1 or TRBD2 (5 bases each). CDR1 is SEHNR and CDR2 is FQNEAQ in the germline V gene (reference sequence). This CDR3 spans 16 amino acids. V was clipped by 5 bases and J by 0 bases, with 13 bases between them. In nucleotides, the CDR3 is TGTGCCAGCAGCGAGAAAAGGGGACCGAACACCGGGGAGCTGTTTTTT. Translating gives CASSEKRGPNTGELFF.

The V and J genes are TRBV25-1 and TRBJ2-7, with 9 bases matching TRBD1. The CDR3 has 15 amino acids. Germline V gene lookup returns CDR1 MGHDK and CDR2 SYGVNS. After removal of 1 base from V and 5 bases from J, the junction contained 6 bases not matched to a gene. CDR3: CASSESGQGLHEQYF. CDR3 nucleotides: TGTGCCAGCAGTGAATCCGGACAGGGGTTACACGAGCAGTACTTC.

The CDR3 DNA is TGTGCCAGCAGCTTAGAGCAGGGCGGGGTCTATGGCTACACCTTC. Translating it yields CASSLEQGGVYGYTF. This chain uses TRBV7-9 with TRBJ1-2; a possible D gene is TRBD1 (5 bases). This CDR3 is 15 amino acids long. V lost 1 base, J lost 4 bases, and 13 bases lay in between. CDR1 SEHNR and CDR2 FQNEAQ come from the germline V gene (reference sequence).

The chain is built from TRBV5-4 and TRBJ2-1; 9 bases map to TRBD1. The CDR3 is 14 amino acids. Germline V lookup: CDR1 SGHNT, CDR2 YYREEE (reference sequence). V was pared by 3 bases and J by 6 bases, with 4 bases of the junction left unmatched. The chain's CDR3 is CASSSLTGGNEQFF. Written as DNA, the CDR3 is TGTGCCAGCAGCTCATTGACAGGGGGCAATGAGCAGTTCTTC.

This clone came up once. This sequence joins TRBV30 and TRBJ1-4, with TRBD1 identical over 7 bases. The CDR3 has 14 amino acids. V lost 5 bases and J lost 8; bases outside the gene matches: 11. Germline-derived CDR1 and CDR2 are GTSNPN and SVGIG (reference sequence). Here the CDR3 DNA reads TGTGCCTGGCTACACAGGGGAGCGAGCGAAAAACTGTTTTTT. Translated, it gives CAWLHRGASEKLFF.